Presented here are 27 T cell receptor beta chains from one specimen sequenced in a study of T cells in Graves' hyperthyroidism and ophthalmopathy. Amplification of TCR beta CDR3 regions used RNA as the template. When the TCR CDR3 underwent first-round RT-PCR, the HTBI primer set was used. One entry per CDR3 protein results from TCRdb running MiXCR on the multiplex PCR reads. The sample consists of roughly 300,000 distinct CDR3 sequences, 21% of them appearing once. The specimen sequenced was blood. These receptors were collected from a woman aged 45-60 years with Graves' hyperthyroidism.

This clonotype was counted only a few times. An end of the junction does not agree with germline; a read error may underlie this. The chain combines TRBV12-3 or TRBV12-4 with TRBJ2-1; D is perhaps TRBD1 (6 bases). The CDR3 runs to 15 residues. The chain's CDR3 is CASSHRDKGVNEQFF. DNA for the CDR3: TGTGCCAGCAGTCACCGGGACAAGGGCGTCAATGAACAGTTCTTC.

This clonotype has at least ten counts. The CDR3 spells CAITSPRNPYEQYF. In nucleotides, the CDR3 is TGTGCCATCACCTCCCCCAGGAATCCCTACGAGCAGTACTTC. This chain joins TRBV28 and TRBJ2-7; no definite D call. CDR3 length: 14 residues. V gave up 10 bases and J gave up 2 bases, with 18 bases separating them. Germline CDR1 MDHEN, CDR2 SYDVKM.

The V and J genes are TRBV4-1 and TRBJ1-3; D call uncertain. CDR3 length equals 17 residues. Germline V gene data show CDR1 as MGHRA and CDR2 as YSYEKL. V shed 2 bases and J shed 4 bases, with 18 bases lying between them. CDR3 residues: CASSQSGSPVRGNTIYF. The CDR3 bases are TGCGCCAGCAGCCAATCGGGTAGTCCCGTAAGGGGAAACACCATATATTTT.

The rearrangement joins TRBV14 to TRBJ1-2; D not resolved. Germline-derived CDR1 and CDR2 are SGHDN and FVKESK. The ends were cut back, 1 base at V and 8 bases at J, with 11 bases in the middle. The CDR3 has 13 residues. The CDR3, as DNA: TGTGCCAGCAGCCAAGTTGGGGAGAGAGGCTACACCTTC. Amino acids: CASSQVGERGYTF.

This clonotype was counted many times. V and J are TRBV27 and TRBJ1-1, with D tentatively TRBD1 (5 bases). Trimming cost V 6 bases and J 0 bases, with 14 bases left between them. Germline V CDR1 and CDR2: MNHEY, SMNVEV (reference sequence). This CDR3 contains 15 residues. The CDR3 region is CASRLQGIVNTEAFF. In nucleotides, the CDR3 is TGTGCCAGCAGGCTCCAGGGAATAGTGAACACTGAAGCTTTCTTT.

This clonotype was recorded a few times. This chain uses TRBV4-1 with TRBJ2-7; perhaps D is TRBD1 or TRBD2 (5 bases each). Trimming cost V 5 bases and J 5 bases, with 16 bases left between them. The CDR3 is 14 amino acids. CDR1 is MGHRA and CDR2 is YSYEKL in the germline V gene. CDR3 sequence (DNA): TGCGCCAGCAGCAACCCGGGGCAACGCGACGAGCAGTACTTC. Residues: CASSNPGQRDEQYF.

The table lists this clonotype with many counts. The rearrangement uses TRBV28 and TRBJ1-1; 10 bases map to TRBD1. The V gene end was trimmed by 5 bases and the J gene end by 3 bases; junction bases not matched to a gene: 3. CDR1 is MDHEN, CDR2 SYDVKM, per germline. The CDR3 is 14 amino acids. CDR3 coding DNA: TGTGCCAGCAGTCCCGACAGGGGGCACACTGAAGCTTTCTTT. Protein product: CASSPDRGHTEAFF.

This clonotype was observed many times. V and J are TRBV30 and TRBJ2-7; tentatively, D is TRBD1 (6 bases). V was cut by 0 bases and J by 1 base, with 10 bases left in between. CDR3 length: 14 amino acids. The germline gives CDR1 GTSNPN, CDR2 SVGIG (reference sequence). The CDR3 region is CAWSVWDKSYEQYF. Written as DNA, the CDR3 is TGTGCCTGGAGTGTATGGGACAAATCCTACGAGCAGTACTTC.

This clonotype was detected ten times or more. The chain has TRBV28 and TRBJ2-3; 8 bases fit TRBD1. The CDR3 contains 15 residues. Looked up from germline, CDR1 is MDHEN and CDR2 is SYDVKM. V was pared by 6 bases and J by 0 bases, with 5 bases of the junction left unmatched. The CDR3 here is CASRYRGYSTDTQYF. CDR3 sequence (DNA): TGTGCCAGCAGATACAGGGGGTATAGCACAGATACGCAGTATTTT.

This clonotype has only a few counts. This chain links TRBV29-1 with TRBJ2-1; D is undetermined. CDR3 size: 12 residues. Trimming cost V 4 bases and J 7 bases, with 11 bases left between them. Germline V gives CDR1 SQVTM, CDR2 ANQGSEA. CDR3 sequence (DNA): TGCAGCGTTGGGAGAACTGCGAATGAGCAGTTCTTC. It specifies CSVGRTANEQFF.

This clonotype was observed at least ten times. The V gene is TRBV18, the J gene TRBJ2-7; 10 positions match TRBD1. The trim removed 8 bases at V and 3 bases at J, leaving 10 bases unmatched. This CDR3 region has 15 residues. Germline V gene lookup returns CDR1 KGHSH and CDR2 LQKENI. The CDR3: CASSVTGTGDYEQYF. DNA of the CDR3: TGTGCCAGCAGTGTCACCGGGACAGGGGACTACGAGCAGTACTTC.

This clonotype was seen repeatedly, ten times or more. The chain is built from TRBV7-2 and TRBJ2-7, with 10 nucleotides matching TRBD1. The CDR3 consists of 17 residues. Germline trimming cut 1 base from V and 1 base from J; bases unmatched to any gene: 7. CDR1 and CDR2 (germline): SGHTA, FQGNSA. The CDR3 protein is CASSLELGTGVSYEQYF. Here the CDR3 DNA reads TGTGCCAGCAGCTTAGAATTGGGGACAGGGGTTTCCTACGAGCAGTACTTC. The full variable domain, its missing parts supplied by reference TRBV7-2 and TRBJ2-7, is GAGVSQSPSNKVTEKGKDVELRCDPISGHTALYWYRQSLGQGLEFLIYFQGNSAPDKSGLPSDRFSAERTGGSVSTLTIQRTQQEDSAVYLCASSLELGTGVSYEQYFGPGTRLTVT.

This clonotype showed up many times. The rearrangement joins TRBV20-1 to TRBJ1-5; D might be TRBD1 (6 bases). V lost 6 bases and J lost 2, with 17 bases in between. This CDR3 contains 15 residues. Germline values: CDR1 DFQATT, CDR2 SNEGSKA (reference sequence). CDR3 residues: CSAHPPTGGNQPQHF. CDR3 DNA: TGCAGTGCACACCCCCCGACAGGAGGCAATCAGCCCCAGCATTTT.

The CDR3: CAWSVKWGWETQYF. The DNA for the CDR3 is TGTGCCTGGAGTGTTAAATGGGGTTGGGAGACCCAGTACTTC. The chain has TRBV30 and TRBJ2-5; the D is unclear. V was shortened by 0 bases and J by 5 bases, with 13 bases between the two germline ends. Looked up from germline, CDR1 is GTSNPN and CDR2 is SVGIG (reference sequence). This CDR3 spans 14 amino acids.

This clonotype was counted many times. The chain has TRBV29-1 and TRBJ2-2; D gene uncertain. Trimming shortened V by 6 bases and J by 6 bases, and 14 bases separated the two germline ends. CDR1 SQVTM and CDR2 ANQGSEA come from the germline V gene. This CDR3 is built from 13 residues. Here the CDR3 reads CSVPPSGPGELFF. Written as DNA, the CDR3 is TGCAGCGTCCCGCCGTCAGGCCCCGGGGAGCTGTTTTTT.

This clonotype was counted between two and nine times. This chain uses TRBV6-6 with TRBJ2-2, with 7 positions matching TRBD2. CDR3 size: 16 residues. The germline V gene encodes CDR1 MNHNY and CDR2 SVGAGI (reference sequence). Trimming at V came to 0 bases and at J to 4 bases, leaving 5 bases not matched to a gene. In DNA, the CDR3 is TGTGCCAGCAGTTACTCCGGCGGGGGAGTCACCGGGGAGCTGTTTTTT. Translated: CASSYSGGGVTGELFF.

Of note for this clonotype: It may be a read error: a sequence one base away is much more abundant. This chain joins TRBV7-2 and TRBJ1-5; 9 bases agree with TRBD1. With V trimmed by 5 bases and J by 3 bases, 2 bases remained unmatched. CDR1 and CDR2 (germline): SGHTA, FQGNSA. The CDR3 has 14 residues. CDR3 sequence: CASSRDRANQPQHF. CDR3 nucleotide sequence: TGTGCCAGCAGCCGGGACAGGGCCAATCAGCCCCAGCATTTT.

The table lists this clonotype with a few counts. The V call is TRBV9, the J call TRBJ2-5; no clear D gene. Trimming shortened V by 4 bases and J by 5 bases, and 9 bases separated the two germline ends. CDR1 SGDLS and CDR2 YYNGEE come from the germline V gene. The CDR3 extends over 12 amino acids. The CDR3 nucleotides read TGTGCCAGCAGCCCCATAGGTGAGACCCAGTACTTC. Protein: CASSPIGETQYF.

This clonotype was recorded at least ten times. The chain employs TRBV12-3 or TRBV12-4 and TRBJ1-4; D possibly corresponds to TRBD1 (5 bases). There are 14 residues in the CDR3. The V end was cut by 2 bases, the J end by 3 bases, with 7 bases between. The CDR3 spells CASSLRGSNEKLFF. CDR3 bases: TGTGCCAGCAGTTTAAGGGGATCTAATGAAAAACTGTTTTTT.

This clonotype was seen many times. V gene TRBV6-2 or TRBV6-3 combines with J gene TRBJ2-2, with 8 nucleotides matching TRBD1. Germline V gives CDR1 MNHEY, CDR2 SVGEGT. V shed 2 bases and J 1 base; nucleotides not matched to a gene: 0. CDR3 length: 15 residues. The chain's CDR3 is CASSYGTGNTGELFF. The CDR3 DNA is TGTGCCAGCAGTTACGGGACAGGGAACACCGGGGAGCTGTTTTTT.

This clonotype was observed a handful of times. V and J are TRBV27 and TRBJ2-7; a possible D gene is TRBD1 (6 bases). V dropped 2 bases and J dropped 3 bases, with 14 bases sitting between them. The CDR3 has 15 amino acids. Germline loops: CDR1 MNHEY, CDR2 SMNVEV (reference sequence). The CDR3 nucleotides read TGTGCCAGCAGTTTAAGACGTGACAGGAACTACGAGCAGTACTTC. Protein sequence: CASSLRRDRNYEQYF.

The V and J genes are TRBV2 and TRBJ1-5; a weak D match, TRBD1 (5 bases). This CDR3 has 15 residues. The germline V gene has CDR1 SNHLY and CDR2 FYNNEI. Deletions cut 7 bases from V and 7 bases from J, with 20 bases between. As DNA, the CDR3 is TGTGCCAGCAAAGGAGAACAGGCCCTTGGGCAGCCCCAGCATTTT. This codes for CASKGEQALGQPQHF.

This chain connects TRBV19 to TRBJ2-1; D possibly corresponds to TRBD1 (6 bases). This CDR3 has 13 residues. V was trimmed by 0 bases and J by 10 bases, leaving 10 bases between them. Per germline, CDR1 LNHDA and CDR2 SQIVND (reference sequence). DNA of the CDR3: TGTGCCAGTAGTATAGATCACAGGGAAGAGCAGTTCTTC. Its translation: CASSIDHREEQFF.

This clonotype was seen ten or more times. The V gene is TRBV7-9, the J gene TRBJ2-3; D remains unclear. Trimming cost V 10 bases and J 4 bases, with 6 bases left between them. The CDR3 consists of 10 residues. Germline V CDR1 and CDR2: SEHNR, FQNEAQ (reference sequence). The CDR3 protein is CAIPADTQYF. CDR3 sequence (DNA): TGTGCCATCCCGGCAGATACGCAGTATTTT.

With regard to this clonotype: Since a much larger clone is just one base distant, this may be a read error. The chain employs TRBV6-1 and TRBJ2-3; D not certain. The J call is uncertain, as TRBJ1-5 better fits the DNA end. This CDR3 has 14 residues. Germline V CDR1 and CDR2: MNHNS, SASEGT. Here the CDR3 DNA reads TGTGCCAGCAGGCTGGACCGAAGCACAGATACGCAGCATTTT. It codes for CASRLDRSTDTQHF.

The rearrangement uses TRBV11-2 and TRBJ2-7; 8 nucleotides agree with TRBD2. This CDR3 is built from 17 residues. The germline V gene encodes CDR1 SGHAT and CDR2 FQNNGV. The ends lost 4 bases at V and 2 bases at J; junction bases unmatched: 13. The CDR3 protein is CASSSPASGSLAYEQYF. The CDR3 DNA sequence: TGTGCCAGCAGCTCCCCCGCAAGCGGGAGTCTCGCCTACGAGCAGTACTTC.

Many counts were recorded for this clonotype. CDR3 in amino acids: CASSHGQGLWSYTF. The CDR3 DNA is TGTGCCAGCAGCCACGGACAGGGACTATGGAGCTACACCTTC. The V and J genes are TRBV5-5 and TRBJ1-2; 8 nucleotides align to TRBD1. V shed 4 bases and J 9 bases; nucleotides not matched to a gene: 11. The CDR3 runs to 14 residues. Germline V gives CDR1 SGHKS, CDR2 YYEKEE (reference sequence). Supplemented by reference TRBV5-5 and TRBJ1-2, the full variable domain reads DAGVTQSPTHLIKTRGQQVTLRCSPISGHKSVSWYQQVLGQGPQFIFQYYEKEERGRGNFPDRFSARQFPNYSSELNVNALLLGDSALYLCASSHGQGLWSYTFGSGTRLTVV.